Listed below are T cell receptor beta chains from one sample, sequenced in a study of blood T cells in healthy people across ages. TCRdb called the 5' RACE reads again in MiXCR, with one record for every CDR3 protein. This sample has some 920,000 distinct CDR3 sequences; just over 50% occur once, and the top ten carry about 20%. Source material: blood. These receptors originate from a woman aged 60 to 75 in good health. Both conserved end residues are part of each CDR3. Clone size is given for some rows only: seen once, a few or many times, or a class if the clone is expanded.

TRBJ2-7 TRBV30 - CAWREQGGEQYF
TRBJ2-3 TRBV24-1 - CATRPQGTDTQYF
- TRBV24-1 - CATSGGQPSSYNEQYF
TRBJ2-7 TRBV4-3 - CASSQDLGTADEQYF
TRBJ2-7 TRBV20-1 - CSSMQAGIAYEQYF
TRBJ1-4 TRBV4-2 - CASSPKEQILSTNEKLFF
TRBJ2-5 TRBV6-2/TRBV6-3 once CASGATQETQYF
TRBJ1-1 TRBV29-1 few CSVDRARTEAFF
TRBJ2-3 TRBV11-2 - CACEAGEASTDTQYF
TRBJ2-3 TRBV7-2 many CASSSQTDTDTQYF
TRBJ2-3 TRBV4-2 few CASSQRKTSGKGTDTQYF
TRBJ2-1 TRBV6-5 - CASSPRAGQGDNEQFF
TRBJ1-5 TRBV7-9 - CASSLTAGDNQPQHF
TRBJ2-7 TRBV27 once CASSFLGPTYEQYF
TRBJ2-5 TRBV4-2 few CASSQDTRGSFQETQYF
TRBJ1-1 TRBV4-1 - CASSQGGGRLGTEAFF
TRBJ1-2 TRBV29-1 few CSVGTWGQNGYTF
TRBJ2-1 TRBV7-2 once CASSPVSGSFNEQFF
TRBJ2-7 TRBV7-2 few CASSLATGGPYEQYF
TRBJ2-4 TRBV18 - CASSETGTSGRAGEQYF
TRBJ2-1 TRBV5-1 - CASRTSGSNNEQFF
TRBJ2-6 TRBV4-3 - CASSPGGFSGANVLTF
- TRBV5-1 - CASSSWLRETQYF
TRBJ1-5 TRBV12-3/TRBV12-4 once CASSHSGGRQPQHF
TRBJ2-2 TRBV12-3/TRBV12-4 - CASSPLAGVTGELFF
TRBJ2-7 TRBV20-1 - CSAIIAGGGYEQYF
TRBJ2-5 TRBV5-1 - CASSTGTGVEEQYF
TRBJ2-5 TRBV7-2 - CASSLRRDRQETQYF
TRBJ2-7 TRBV20-1 - CSASQAGTRYEQYF
TRBJ2-7 TRBV30 - CAWSVTDGEQYF
TRBJ2-7 TRBV28 few CASRGQGNSEQYF